The T cell receptor (beta chain) described here comes from a study of molecular identifiers for immune sequencing clone quantification. In the study overall: Replicate runs used RNA from roughly 20,000 or 100,000 naive CD8 cells, which was split five ways into aliquots, and four of those aliquots were then sequenced. Study-wide findings and caveats: Reportedly, one cell's Jurkat TCR RNA was detected within one million naive CD8 cells. Identical barcode-sharing TCR molecules could lead to underestimated sizes for highly expanded clones.

Preparation of the bulk TCR libraries relied on previously described methods and listed TCR primers. TCRdb re-called the PCR reads with MiXCR, one entry per CDR3 protein. The sample lists hundreds of thousands of distinct CDR3 sequences, about 25% occurring once. This clonotype occurred a few times. Its antigen is unidentified. CDR3 size: 13 residues. The V end was cut by 6 bases, the J end by 0 bases, with 7 bases between. From germline, CDR1 is SGHDT and CDR2 YYEEEE. The sample comprised naive CD8+ T cells from blood, with Jurkat cell RNA spiked in. This sample's subset: FACS-sorted CD8+CD4-CCR7+CD45RA+ naive T cells. This sequence joins TRBV5-6 and TRBJ2-4; D gene unclear. The origin of this receptor is a human donor in good health. Some libraries in this study had Jurkat cell RNA spiked in. CDR3 nucleotides: TGTGCCAGCACCTCCCTAGCCAAAAACATTCAGTACTTC. Translating it yields CASTSLAKNIQYF.